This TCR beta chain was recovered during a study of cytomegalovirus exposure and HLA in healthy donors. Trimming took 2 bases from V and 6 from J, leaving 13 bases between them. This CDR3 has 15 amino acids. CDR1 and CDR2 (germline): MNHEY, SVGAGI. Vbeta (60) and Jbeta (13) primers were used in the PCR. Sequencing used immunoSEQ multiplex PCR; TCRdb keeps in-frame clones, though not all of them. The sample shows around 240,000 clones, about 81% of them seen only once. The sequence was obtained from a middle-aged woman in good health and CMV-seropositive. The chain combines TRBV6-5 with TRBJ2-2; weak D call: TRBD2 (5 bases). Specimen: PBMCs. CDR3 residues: CASSYSRGRAGELFF. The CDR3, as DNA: TGTGCCAGCAGTTACAGCCGGGGTCGGGCCGGGGAGCTGTTTTTT.